Below are 18 T cell receptor beta chains sequenced from a single sample in a study of cytotoxic CD8 clonotypes in ibrutinib-treated CLL. Assay used: immunoSEQ multiplex PCR; TCRdb lists only in-frame clones, some missing. Of about 50,000 clones in the sample, approximately 87% were seen once. The source was PBMCs, collected after 24 months of ibrutinib treatment. The receptor source for this set is a human donor with chronic lymphocytic leukemia.

This clone appeared once. The rearrangement joins TRBV9 to TRBJ2-2; D remains ambiguous. V shed 3 bases and J shed 7 bases, with 16 bases lying between them. Germline assignment: CDR1 SGDLS and CDR2 YYNGEE. The CDR3 spans 15 residues. The CDR3 loop is CASSARPLVNGELFF. The CDR3 DNA reads TGTGCCAGCAGCGCGCGTCCCCTTGTAAACGGGGAGCTGTTTTTT.

The chain combines TRBV7-9 with TRBJ2-1, with D unresolved. The CDR3 length is 14 residues. Germline V gives CDR1 SEHNR, CDR2 FQNEAQ (reference sequence). The ends were cut back, 10 bases at V and 6 bases at J, with 19 bases in the middle. The CDR3 DNA sequence: TGTGCCATTAGGCGATTTGCCGCCGCCAATGAGCAGTTCTTC. Its protein is CAIRRFAAANEQFF.

This sequence joins TRBV5-1 and TRBJ2-7; the match to TRBD2 covers 9 bases. CDR3 length: 15 residues. J gave up 5 bases and V 4 bases, and 10 bases lay outside the gene matches. Germline CDR1 and CDR2: SGHRS and YFSETQ. The CDR3 DNA sequence: TGCGCCAGCAGCCCGTTAGCGGGAGTTTCCCACGAGCAGTACTTC. Protein product: CASSPLAGVSHEQYF.

This chain joins TRBV28 and TRBJ2-3; D is possibly TRBD2 (5 bases). CDR1 and CDR2 from the germline V gene are MDHEN and SYDVKM. The CDR3 loop spans 13 amino acids. Deletions cut 8 bases from V and 1 base from J, with 10 bases between. CDR3 in amino acids: CASVAGGTDTQYF. Written as DNA, the CDR3 is TGTGCCAGCGTGGCCGGGGGCACAGATACGCAGTATTTT.

Only a few counts were recorded for this clone. The chain couples TRBV7-2 to TRBJ2-7; 15 bases align to TRBD2. V trimming: 5 bases; J trimming: 7 bases; junction bases outside the gene matches: 9. Germline V gene sequence: CDR1 SGHTA, CDR2 FQGNSA. This CDR3 has 16 residues. CDR3 nucleotide sequence: TGTGCCAGCAGCCCTTGGACTAGCGGGAGGGCGCGGGAGCAGTACTTC. Translated: CASSPWTSGRAREQYF.

The chain is built from TRBV27 and TRBJ2-5, with TRBD1 identical over 10 bases. The V and J ends lost 5 bases and 4 bases, in that order; junction bases with no gene match: 4. This CDR3 is built from 14 residues. Germline CDR1 is MNHEY and CDR2 is SMNVEV (reference sequence). This chain's CDR3 is CASSQGQGPETQYF. The CDR3 region has the DNA TGTGCCAGCAGTCAGGGACAGGGGCCAGAGACCCAGTACTTC.

This rearrangement joins TRBV14 to TRBJ2-1; D possibly uses TRBD1 or TRBD2 (5 bases each). This CDR3 spans 18 amino acids. The V end was cut by 2 bases, the J end by 0 bases, with 17 bases between. Germline values: CDR1 SGHDN, CDR2 FVKESK. CDR3 DNA: TGTGCCAGCAGCCAAAAAATGGGGGTAGGAAGCTCCTACAATGAGCAGTTCTTC. Encoded protein: CASSQKMGVGSSYNEQFF.

The chain combines TRBV5-1 with TRBJ2-3; TRBD2 matches 8 bases. The V gene's germline CDR1 is SGHRS and CDR2 YFSETQ. The V segment lost 1 base and the J segment 4 bases; nucleotides outside the gene matches: 8. The CDR3 contains 16 residues. CDR3 sequence reads: CASSLRGAGVADTQYF. The CDR3 nucleotides are TGCGCCAGCAGCTTGAGAGGAGCGGGAGTTGCAGATACGCAGTATTTT.

As DNA, the CDR3 is TGCGCCAGCAGCTTGGACGCACTAAGCTACGAGCAGTACTTC. Its protein product is CASSLDALSYEQYF. This chain links TRBV5-1 with TRBJ2-7; the D is unclear. The germline V gene encodes CDR1 SGHRS and CDR2 YFSETQ. This CDR3 is built from 14 residues. The V gene lost 0 bases and the J gene lost 3 bases, with 10 bases spanning the gap.

J is TRBJ1-3 and V is TRBV16, with D unresolved. V was shortened by 2 bases and J by 2 bases, with 10 bases between the two germline ends. This CDR3 spans 15 amino acids. Germline CDR1 KGHSY, CDR2 FQNENV. The CDR3 reads CASSQGTTTGNTIYF. In DNA, the CDR3 is TGTGCCAGCAGCCAAGGAACAACGACTGGAAACACCATATATTTT.

CDR3 in DNA: TGCGCCAGCAGCCAAGTTCTAGCGGGAGGCGGGGAGCAGTACTTC. This gives the protein CASSQVLAGGGEQYF. The rearrangement joins TRBV4-1 to TRBJ2-7; 11 bases are shared with TRBD2. Germline-derived CDR1 and CDR2 are MGHRA and YSYEKL. CDR3 size: 15 residues. Unmatched junction bases numbered 6, after V lost 1 base and J lost 7 bases.

The chain employs TRBV5-1 and TRBJ2-7; D call uncertain. The V end lost 4 bases, the J end lost 6 bases, and 17 bases lay between the germline ends. The germline gives CDR1 SGHRS, CDR2 YFSETQ. There are 14 residues in the CDR3. The CDR3 DNA reads as TGCGCCAGCAGCGTAAGTATAAGTTCCGTCGAGCAGTACTTC. It specifies CASSVSISSVEQYF.

This clone was observed once. V usage is TRBV10-1 and J usage is TRBJ2-1; the match to TRBD1 covers 11 bases. CDR1 and CDR2 (germline): WNHNN, SYGVQD (reference sequence). The ends lost 8 bases at V and 7 bases at J; junction bases unmatched: 16. CDR3 length: 17 amino acids. CDR3 nucleotide sequence: TGCGCCAGCTCCCCTGCAGTTGGACAGGGGGCCTCTAATGAGCAGTTCTTC. Translated: CASSPAVGQGASNEQFF.

V and J are TRBV10-1 and TRBJ2-7; D gene uncertain. The CDR3 sequence is 15 residues long. Looked up from germline, CDR1 is WNHNN and CDR2 is SYGVQD (reference sequence). Between the trimmed V and J ends, which lost 3 bases and 6 bases, there was a span of 18 bases. The chain's CDR3 is CASSERPGIDGEQYF. For the CDR3, the DNA is TGCGCCAGCAGTGAAAGGCCAGGCATCGATGGCGAGCAGTACTTC.

This chain links TRBV5-4 with TRBJ2-5, with 9 bases fitting TRBD2. Gene TRBJ2-7 matches the end of the DNA better, so the J call may be wrong. The CDR3 runs 15 residues. CDR1 and CDR2 from the germline V gene are SGHNT and YYREEE (reference sequence). In DNA form, the CDR3 reads TGTGCCAGCAGCTTGAAGGCTAGCGGGACTTACGAGCAGTACTTC. Translation gives CASSLKASGTYEQYF.

This clone turned up a few times. The chain employs TRBV10-2 and TRBJ2-7; no clear D gene. The CDR3 spans 10 residues. Germline assignment: CDR1 WSHSY and CDR2 SAAADI. The ends were cut back, 3 bases at V and 6 bases at J, with 3 bases in the middle. CDR3 sequence (DNA): TGCGCCAGCAGTGACACCGAGCAGTACTTC. This translates into CASSDTEQYF.

The chain has TRBV28 and TRBJ2-4; 11 nucleotides match TRBD2. J lost 2 bases, V lost 3 bases, and 12 bases had no gene match. The CDR3 is 19 residues long. Germline loops: CDR1 MDHEN, CDR2 SYDVKM. The CDR3 DNA reads as TGTGCCAGCAGTTTGCATAGCGGGAGGGCCGGGTCCCCCAAAAACATTCAGTACTTC. Translated, it gives CASSLHSGRAGSPKNIQYF.

The chain is built from TRBV25-1 and TRBJ1-1; 8 positions agree with TRBD1. Germline values: CDR1 MGHDK, CDR2 SYGVNS. The CDR3 extends over 13 amino acids. V lost 6 bases, J lost 4 bases, and 4 bases stayed unmatched. The CDR3 region has the DNA TGTGCCAGCAGCCAGGGGGCCGGCACTGAAGCTTTCTTT. Translating it yields CASSQGAGTEAFF. The full variable domain, rest sourced from reference TRBV25-1 and TRBJ1-1, is EADIYQTPRYLVIGTGKKITLECSQTMGHDKMYWYQQDPGMELHLIHYSYGVNSTEKGDLSSESTVSRIRTEHFPLTLESARPSHTSQYLCASSQGAGTEAFFGQGTRLTVV.